This T cell receptor beta chain was obtained from a study of T cells in Graves' hyperthyroidism and ophthalmopathy. TCR beta CDR3 region amplification was performed from RNA transcripts. TCR CDR3 underwent first-round RT-PCR with the HTBI primer set. TCRdb reprocessed the multiplex PCR reads with MiXCR, giving one entry per CDR3 protein. The sample includes about 570,000 distinct CDR3 sequences, about 45% of them seen just once. Uncontrolled infection, other autoimmune disease, pregnancy and lactation each barred patients from inclusion. The CDR3 totals 22 residues. V lost 7 bases, J lost 6 bases, and 31 bases stayed unmatched. CDR1 and CDR2 (germline): LNHDA, SQIVND (reference sequence).

Sequencing was carried out using peripheral blood or thyroid tissue (not recorded which). The chain carries TRBV19 and TRBJ2-7; the match to TRBD2 covers 12 bases. The clonotype was recovered from an adult woman with Graves' disease, either hyperthyroidism or ophthalmopathy (not recorded which). CDR3 sequence reads: CASMPSGVTGEASGRAIAEQYF. In DNA form, the CDR3 reads TGTGCCAGTATGCCTAGCGGGGTCACAGGGGAAGCTAGCGGGAGGGCCATCGCCGAGCAGTACTTC.